These 19 T cell receptor beta chains share one sample of origin, sequenced in a study of T cells in Graves' hyperthyroidism and ophthalmopathy. The CDR3 regions of TCR beta were amplified from RNA transcripts. The primer set for the first-round RT-PCR of the TCR CDR3 was HTBI. From the multiplex PCR reads, TCRdb called clonotypes with MiXCR, one entry per CDR3 protein. The sample lists 550,000 to 700,000 distinct CDR3 sequences; around 42% were seen once. The sequenced material came from peripheral blood or thyroid tissue (not recorded which). These receptor sequences come from an adult woman with Graves' disease, either hyperthyroidism or ophthalmopathy (not recorded which).

This clonotype was observed at least ten times. The chain carries TRBV4-1 and TRBJ2-5; perhaps TRBD2 as D (5 bases). V lost 4 bases to trimming and J lost 2 bases, with 23 bases between them. Germline V gene data show CDR1 as MGHRA and CDR2 as YSYEKL. The length of the CDR3 is 18 residues. The CDR3 here is CASSRWERGLTKQETQYF. The CDR3 region has the DNA TGCGCCAGCAGCCGGTGGGAGAGAGGTTTGACGAAACAAGAGACCCAGTACTTC.

The rearrangement joins TRBV20-1 to TRBJ1-2; D possibly corresponds to TRBD1 (6 bases). CDR3 length equals 12 residues. Between the trimmed V and J ends, which lost 5 bases and 4 bases, there was a span of 11 bases. The germline V gene encodes CDR1 DFQATT and CDR2 SNEGSKA (reference sequence). The CDR3 DNA reads as TGCAGTGCTTCGGACAGTGCCTATGGCTACACCTTC. Its translation: CSASDSAYGYTF.

The chain combines TRBV2 with TRBJ1-5; 7 positions agree with TRBD1. The trim removed 5 bases at V and 15 bases at J, leaving 10 bases unmatched. This CDR3 spans 12 amino acids. The germline gives CDR1 SNHLY, CDR2 FYNNEI. The CDR3 loop is CASSYRGTLRHF. CDR3 bases: TGTGCCAGCAGTTACAGGGGAACCCTCCGGCATTTT. The full variable domain, its missing parts supplied by reference TRBV2 and TRBJ1-5, is EPEVTQTPSHQVTQMGQEVILRCVPISNHLYFYWYRQILGQKVEFLVSFYNNEISEKSEIFDDQFSVERPDGSNFTLKIRSTKLEDSAMYFCASSYRGTLRHFGDGTRLSIL.

This clonotype has a count of ten or more. The gene calls are TRBV29-1 and TRBJ1-2, with D unclear. The germline V gene encodes CDR1 SQVTM and CDR2 ANQGSEA. The CDR3 is 13 amino acids. V lost 6 bases and J lost 5, with 16 bases in between. This chain's CDR3 is CSVQWTVRYGYTF. The CDR3 DNA is TGCAGCGTGCAGTGGACGGTCCGATATGGCTACACCTTC. Supplemented by reference TRBV29-1 and TRBJ1-2, the full variable domain reads SAVISQKPSRDICQRGTSLTIQCQVDSQVTMMFWYRQQPGQSLTLIATANQGSEATYESGFVIDKFPISRPNLTFSTLTVSNMSPEDSSIYLCSVQWTVRYGYTFGSGTRLTVV.

V usage is TRBV2 and J usage is TRBJ1-4; D not certain. CDR1 is SNHLY and CDR2 is FYNNEI in the germline V gene. V was pared by 6 bases and J by 5 bases, with 16 bases between. This CDR3 has 15 residues. The CDR3 coding sequence is TGTGCCAGCAGAAAGACTACTTGGGGAAATGAAAAACTGTTTTTT. This encodes CASRKTTWGNEKLFF.

This clonotype was counted at least ten times. The rearrangement joins TRBV4-2 to TRBJ1-2; D unresolved. The CDR3 is 15 residues long. Germline loops: CDR1 LGHNA, CDR2 YNFKEQ. Trimming cost V 0 bases and J 6 bases, with 14 bases left between them. Here the CDR3 DNA reads TGTGCCAGCAGCCAAGATCTGCGGCTTTATGATGGCTACACCTTC. This encodes CASSQDLRLYDGYTF.

On this clonotype: This may be a read error, as it is one base from a much larger clone. The CDR3 is CAGSLPNNPTQYF. As DNA, the CDR3 is TGTGCCGGCAGCTTACCCAACAATCCGACCCAGTACTTC. V gene TRBV7-9 combines with J gene TRBJ2-5; the D is unclear. The CDR3 is 13 residues long. Germline V gene sequence: CDR1 SEHNR, CDR2 FQNEAQ (reference sequence).

The chain joins TRBV9 to TRBJ2-7, with D tentatively TRBD2 (6 bases). The J call may be faulty, since TRBJ2-1 better matches the DNA end. Germline CDR1 is SGDLS and CDR2 is YYNGEE. The CDR3 has 14 amino acids. As DNA, the CDR3 is TGTGCCAGCAGCGTATCGGAGGGAGTTACTGAGCAGTTCTTC. It translates to CASSVSEGVTEQFF.

V is TRBV14 and J is TRBJ1-4, with TRBD1 identical over 7 bases. V shed 3 bases, J shed 8 bases, and the junction held 12 bases outside the gene matches. The CDR3 runs to 16 residues. CDR1 and CDR2 (germline): SGHDN, FVKESK. CDR3 in amino acids: CASSQGSGQYREKLFF. In DNA form, the CDR3 reads TGTGCCAGCAGCCAGGGATCGGGACAGTACAGAGAAAAACTGTTTTTT.

Only a few counts were recorded for this clonotype. The chain joins TRBV19 to TRBJ2-6, with D uncertain. V dropped 2 bases and J dropped 5 bases, with 10 bases sitting between them. This CDR3 is 15 amino acids long. CDR1 is LNHDA, CDR2 SQIVND, per germline (reference sequence). The DNA for the CDR3 is TGTGCCAGTAGTATAAGGTCCTGGAGGGCCAACGTCCTGACTTTC. Its translation is CASSIRSWRANVLTF.

As for this clonotype: The junction departs from germline at one end; a sequencing error may be responsible. V is TRBV10-3 and J is TRBJ1-5; D might be TRBD1 (5 bases). Germline V gene lookup returns CDR1 ENHRY and CDR2 SYGVKD. This CDR3 is built from 13 residues. CDR3 sequence (DNA): TGTGCCAGCAGTCACCCGGGGGATCAGCCCCAGCATTTT. Its protein product is CASSHPGDQPQHF.

At least ten counts were recorded for this clonotype. The CDR3 here is CASSLLRTSSTGEQYF. Written as DNA, the CDR3 is TGTGCCAGCAGCTTACTGCGGACCTCCTCAACTGGGGAGCAGTACTTC. The genes are TRBV7-8 and TRBJ2-7; D remains unclear. Per germline, CDR1 SGHVS and CDR2 FQNEAQ. This CDR3 has 16 amino acids. V lost 2 bases and J 7 bases, leaving 21 bases between the germline ends.

V is TRBV4-2 and J is TRBJ1-1; weak D call: TRBD1 (5 bases). Trimming cost V 0 bases and J 7 bases, with 12 bases left between them. CDR1 is LGHNA and CDR2 is YNFKEQ in the germline V gene. There are 14 residues in the CDR3. The CDR3 loop is CASSQDTGTLEAFF. The CDR3, as DNA: TGTGCCAGCAGCCAAGATACGGGGACTCTTGAAGCTTTCTTT.

The CDR3 reads CASTLTGQPQYF. In nucleotides, the CDR3 is TGTGCCAGTACCCTTACAGGGCAGCCCCAGTACTTC. This sequence joins TRBV19 and TRBJ2-5; perhaps TRBD1 as D (6 bases). V shed 7 bases and J shed 9 bases, with 15 bases lying between them. Looked up from germline, CDR1 is LNHDA and CDR2 is SQIVND (reference sequence). The CDR3 is made up of 12 amino acids.

This clonotype occurred a few times. A much larger clone is a single base away; this may be a read error. The chain uses TRBV2 and TRBJ2-7, with TRBD2 matching over 8 bases. This CDR3 spans 15 amino acids. CDR1 SNHLY and CDR2 FYNNEI come from the germline V gene. CDR3 coding DNA: TGTGCCAGCAGTTACTCCAGCGGGAGCTCCTACGAGCAGTGCTTC. Encoded protein: CASSYSSGSSYEQCF.

This clonotype showed up many times. The gene calls are TRBV28 and TRBJ1-5; D unclear. This CDR3 comprises 16 residues. Trimming shortened V by 5 bases and J by 0 bases, and 14 bases separated the two germline ends. Germline V lookup: CDR1 MDHEN, CDR2 SYDVKM. The DNA of the CDR3 is TGTGCCAGCAGTCCCCTGTTACAGTATAGCAATCAGCCCCAGCATTTT. This encodes CASSPLLQYSNQPQHF.

V usage is TRBV5-1 and J usage is TRBJ2-5, with D possibly being TRBD2 (5 bases). CDR1 is SGHRS, CDR2 YFSETQ, per germline. This CDR3 has 13 amino acids. V was cut by 5 bases and J by 9 bases, with 17 bases left in between. In DNA, the CDR3 is TGCGCCAGCAGTCGGGATAGCAATCAGCCCCAGTACTTC. Protein product: CASSRDSNQPQYF.

The sample holds one count of this clonotype. This chain joins TRBV12-3 or TRBV12-4 and TRBJ1-5, with D possibly TRBD1 on 5 matching bases. This CDR3 has 14 amino acids. CDR3 in DNA: TGTGGCAGTAGCAATCGGGACGGGCTGCCGCCCCAGCATTTT. Its translation is CGSSNRDGLPPQHF.

The J gene is TRBJ1-6, the V gene TRBV15, with a weak D call TRBD1 (6 bases). From germline, CDR1 is LNHNV and CDR2 YYDKDF (reference sequence). The germline V and J ends were trimmed by 11 bases and 7 bases, with 18 bases remaining between them. The CDR3 is made up of 14 amino acids. CDR3 residues: CAVSGHILNSPLHF. CDR3 coding DNA: TGTGCCGTCTCGGGACACATACTAAATTCACCCCTCCACTTT.